These 7 T cell receptor beta chains were all obtained from the same sample, sequenced in a study of blood T cell repertoires in COVID-19. The method was immunoSEQ multiplex PCR; TCRdb's version includes in-frame clones alone and lacks a portion of them. Seen here are a few hundred thousand clones, about 91% observed once, and the top ten hold under 15%. Material for sequencing was peripheral blood. These receptors originate from an older woman with acute or convalescent COVID-19.

This clone came up a few times. This CDR3 reads CASSYSGGDYNEQFF. DNA for the CDR3: TGCGCCAGCAGCTACTCTGGGGGGGACTACAATGAGCAGTTCTTC. V gene TRBV5-1 combines with J gene TRBJ2-1, with 7 bases matching TRBD2. Per the germline V gene, CDR1 is SGHRS and CDR2 is YFSETQ. This CDR3 comprises 15 residues. J lost 3 bases, V lost 3 bases, and 6 bases had no gene match.

The CDR3 loop reads CASSQSLLGQGGIQPQHF. In DNA, the CDR3 is TGCGCCAGCAGCCAGTCTCTCTTAGGACAGGGAGGGATTCAGCCCCAGCATTTT. The rearrangement links TRBV4-1 to TRBJ1-5; 8 bases fit TRBD1. CDR1 is MGHRA, CDR2 YSYEKL, per germline. The CDR3 has 18 residues. Unmatched junction bases numbered 16, after V lost 3 bases and J lost 6 bases.

The rearrangement uses TRBV7-8 and TRBJ2-1, with D perhaps matching TRBD1 (8 bases). The germline gives CDR1 SGHVS, CDR2 FQNEAQ. The CDR3 loop spans 16 amino acids. Trimming pared 4 bases from V and 3 bases from J, leaving 16 bases between. The CDR3 loop is CASSSETGDYYNEQFF. Written as DNA, the CDR3 is TGTGCCAGCAGCTCGGAGACAGGGGACTACTACAATGAGCAGTTCTTC.

The chain carries TRBV27 and TRBJ1-1; 8 bases align to TRBD1. The CDR3 covers 14 residues. Germline values: CDR1 MNHEY, CDR2 SMNVEV (reference sequence). J lost 7 bases, V lost 4 bases, and 8 bases had no gene match. The CDR3 DNA sequence: TGTGCCAGCAGTTCCTCCCACAGGGGGATTGAAGCTTTCTTT. Translated: CASSSSHRGIEAFF.

The chain recombines TRBV12-3 or TRBV12-4 with TRBJ1-4, with D possibly matching TRBD1 (5 bases). The V end was cut by 3 bases, the J end by 14 bases, with 10 bases between. CDR3 length: 11 amino acids. The CDR3 reads CASSLAGKLFF. The CDR3 DNA is TGTGCCAGCAGTTTGGCAGGGAAGCTGTTTTTT.

The chain links TRBV28 to TRBJ2-7; perhaps TRBD2 as D (6 bases). The length of the CDR3 is 12 residues. Germline V gene sequence: CDR1 MDHEN, CDR2 SYDVKM. The V end was cut by 4 bases, the J end by 3 bases, with 7 bases between. The CDR3 reads CASSSGGYEQYF. For the CDR3, the DNA is TGTGCCAGCAGTTCCGGGGGCTACGAGCAGTACTTC.

Worth noting for this clone: At one boundary the junction diverges from the germline segment, which might be a read error. The chain is built from TRBV6-5 and TRBJ1-6, with D possibly being TRBD1 (6 bases). The length of the CDR3 is 14 residues. Germline V gene sequence: CDR1 MNHEY, CDR2 SVGAGI. CDR3 in amino acids: CASSRGGQNSLLHF. As DNA, the CDR3 is TGTGCCAGCAGTAGGGGGGGGCAGAATTCACTCCTCCACTTT.